The T cell receptor (beta chain) described here comes from a study of blood T cell repertoires in COVID-19. Overall study: Spain, Italy and the United States supplied samples that represented acute and convalescent COVID-19.

In the original workflow: Estimates of nucleated cell counts were drawn from the amplification of reference gene primers. Libraries were prepared by immunoSEQ multiplex PCR; TCRdb keeps only in-frame clonotypes and omits some of them. V and J calls plus clone size are reproduced from that table; the DNA served to infer D and trimming. The sample has under 150,000 clones, 85% seen once; the top ten hold 6.2%. Participant ages covered 18 to 89 years across some 25 US areas. Each participant's cohort was designated according to participant-reported clinical history. This clone was seen only once. V gave up 6 bases and J gave up 8 bases; unmatched junction bases: 4. Germline V gene data show CDR1 as MDHEN and CDR2 as SYDVKM. This CDR3 spans 12 amino acids.

The receptor's source is a woman aged 40 to 50 who had recovered from COVID-19. Sample: PBMCs or T cells enriched from blood (not recorded which). The J gene is TRBJ1-2, the V gene TRBV28; 9 bases fit TRBD1. CDR3 residues: CASRRTGEGYTF. As DNA, the CDR3 is TGTGCCAGCAGAAGGACAGGGGAGGGCTACACCTTC.